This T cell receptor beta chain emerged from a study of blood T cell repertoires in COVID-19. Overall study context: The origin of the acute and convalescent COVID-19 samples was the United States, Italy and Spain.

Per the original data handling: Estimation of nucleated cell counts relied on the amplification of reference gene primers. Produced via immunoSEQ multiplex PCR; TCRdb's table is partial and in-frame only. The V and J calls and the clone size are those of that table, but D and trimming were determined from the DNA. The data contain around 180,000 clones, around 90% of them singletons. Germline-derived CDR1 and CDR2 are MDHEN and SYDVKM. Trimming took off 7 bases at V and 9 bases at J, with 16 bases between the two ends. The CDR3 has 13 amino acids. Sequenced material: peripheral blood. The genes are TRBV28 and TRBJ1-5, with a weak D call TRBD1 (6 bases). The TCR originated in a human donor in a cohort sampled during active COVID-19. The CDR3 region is CASTPPGARPQHF. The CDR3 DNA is TGTGCCAGCACCCCCCCAGGGGCGCGGCCCCAGCATTTT.